This T cell receptor beta chain was identified in a study of regulatory T cells in long-lasting Graves disease. Study outcomes and limitations: The researchers studied only peripheral blood, not thyroid tissue. The sample size was small, and this may have reduced accuracy.

Time point denoted: newly diagnosed GD, antithyroid drugs for less than 3 months. After RNA was extracted from PBMCs, the TCR library was made from it. On this clonotype: Its antigen is as yet unknown.

Both iRepertoire HTBI primers and Arm-PCR of CDR3 regions were used to build the TCR beta libraries. Using its own MiXCR run on the multiplex PCR reads, TCRdb lists one record per CDR3 protein. The data show roughly 610,000 distinct CDR3 sequences, about 16% seen once. Germline CDR1 and CDR2: MNHNS and SASEGT. This CDR3 spans 15 amino acids. The V segment lost 3 bases and the J segment 0 bases; nucleotides outside the gene matches: 4. This sample was also put to use in a study of T cells in Graves' hyperthyroidism and ophthalmopathy. That source adds: RT-PCR in the first round (using the HTBI primer set) targeted the TCR CDR3.

The material sequenced was peripheral blood mononuclear cells (PBMCs), taken at new diagnosis, from a patient treated with antithyroid drugs. The chain combines TRBV6-1 with TRBJ2-7; TRBD1 matches at 8 bases. This TCR was sampled from a man in his late teens or twenties with Graves disease. The CDR3 sequence: CASSDNRGSSYEQYF. Written as DNA, the CDR3 is TGTGCCAGCAGTGACAACAGGGGGAGCTCCTACGAGCAGTACTTC.